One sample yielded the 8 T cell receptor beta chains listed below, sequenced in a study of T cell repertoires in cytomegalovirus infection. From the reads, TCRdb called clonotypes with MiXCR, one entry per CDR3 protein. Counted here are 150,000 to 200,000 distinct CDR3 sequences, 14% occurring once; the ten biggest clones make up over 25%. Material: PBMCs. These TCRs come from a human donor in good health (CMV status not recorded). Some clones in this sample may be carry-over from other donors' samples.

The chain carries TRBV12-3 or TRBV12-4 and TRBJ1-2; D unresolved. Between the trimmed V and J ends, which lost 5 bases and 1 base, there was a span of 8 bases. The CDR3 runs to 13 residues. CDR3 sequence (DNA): TGTGCCAGCAGTCTTGGTGTTAACTATGGCTACACCTTC. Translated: CASSLGVNYGYTF.

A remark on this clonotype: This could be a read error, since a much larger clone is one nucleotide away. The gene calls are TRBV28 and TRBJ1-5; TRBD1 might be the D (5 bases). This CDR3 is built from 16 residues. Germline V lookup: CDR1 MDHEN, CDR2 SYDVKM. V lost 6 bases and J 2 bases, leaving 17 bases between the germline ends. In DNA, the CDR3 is TGTGCCAGCAGCCCATTCGGGGCGGCGGGCAATCAGCCCCAGCATTTT. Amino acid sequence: CASSPFGAAGNQPQHF.

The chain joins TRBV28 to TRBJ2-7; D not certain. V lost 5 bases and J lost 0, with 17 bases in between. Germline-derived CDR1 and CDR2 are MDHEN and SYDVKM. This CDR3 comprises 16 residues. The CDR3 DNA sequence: TGTGCCAGCAGTCCCCCAGCGCAGCACGACTCCTACGAGCAGTACTTC. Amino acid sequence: CASSPPAQHDSYEQYF.

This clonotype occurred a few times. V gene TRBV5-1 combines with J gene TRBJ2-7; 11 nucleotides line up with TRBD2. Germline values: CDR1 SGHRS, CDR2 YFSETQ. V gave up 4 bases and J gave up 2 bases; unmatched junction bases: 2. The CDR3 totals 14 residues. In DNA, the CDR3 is TGCGCCAGCAGCCAGACTAGCGGGGCCTACGAGCAGTACTTC. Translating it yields CASSQTSGAYEQYF.

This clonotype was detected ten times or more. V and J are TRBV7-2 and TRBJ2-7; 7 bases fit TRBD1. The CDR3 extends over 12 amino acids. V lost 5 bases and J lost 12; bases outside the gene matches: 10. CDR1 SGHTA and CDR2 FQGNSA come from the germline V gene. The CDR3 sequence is CASSDGTALWYF. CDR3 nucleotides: TGTGCCAGCAGCGACGGGACAGCTCTGTGGTACTTC. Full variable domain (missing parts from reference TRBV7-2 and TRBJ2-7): GAGVSQSPSNKVTEKGKDVELRCDPISGHTALYWYRQSLGQGLEFLIYFQGNSAPDKSGLPSDRFSAERTGGSVSTLTIQRTQQEDSAVYLCASSDGTALWYFGPGTRLTVT.

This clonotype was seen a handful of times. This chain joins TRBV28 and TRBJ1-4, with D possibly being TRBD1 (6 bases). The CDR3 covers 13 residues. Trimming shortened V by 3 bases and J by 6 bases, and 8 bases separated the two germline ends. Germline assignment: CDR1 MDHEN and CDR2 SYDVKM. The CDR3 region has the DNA TGTGCCAGCAGTTTCGGACAGTATGAAAAACTGTTTTTT. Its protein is CASSFGQYEKLFF.

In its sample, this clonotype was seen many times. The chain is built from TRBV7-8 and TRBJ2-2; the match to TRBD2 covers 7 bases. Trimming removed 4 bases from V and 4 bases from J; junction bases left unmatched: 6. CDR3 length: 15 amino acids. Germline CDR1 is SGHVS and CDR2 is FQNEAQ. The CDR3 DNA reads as TGTGCCAGCAGCTCAAATTGGGGGGGCACCGGGGAGCTGTTTTTT. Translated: CASSSNWGGTGELFF.

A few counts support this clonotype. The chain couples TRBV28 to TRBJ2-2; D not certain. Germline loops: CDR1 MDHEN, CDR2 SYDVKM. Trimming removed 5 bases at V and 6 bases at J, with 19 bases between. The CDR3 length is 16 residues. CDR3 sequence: CASSPSYLSGAGELFF. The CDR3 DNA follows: TGTGCCAGCAGTCCGTCCTACCTATCAGGCGCCGGGGAGCTGTTTTTT.